This T cell receptor beta chain was captured in a study of shared clonotypes between healthy human individuals. Trimming cost V 5 bases and J 0 bases; bases outside gene matches: 8. This CDR3 region has 16 residues. Per germline, CDR1 MNHEY and CDR2 SMNVEV (reference sequence). CD8 cells regarded as naive lacked CD45RO, were positively chosen for CCR7, and omitted terminally differentiated effector memory CD45RA+ cells. The table came from immunoSEQ multiplex PCR; TCRdb's copy has only in-frame clones and leaves some out. Of around 1.9 million clones in the sample, 93% are singletons; the top ten hold under 2%.

The sequence came from a man aged 18 to 29 in good health. Some clones in this sample may be carry-over from other donors' samples. The specimen was naive CD8+ T cells from PBMCs. The V gene is TRBV27, the J gene TRBJ1-1; 8 nucleotides match TRBD1. CDR3 in amino acids: CASSPDRGWMNTEAFF. The CDR3 DNA is TGTGCCAGCAGTCCCGACAGGGGCTGGATGAACACTGAAGCTTTCTTT.